This is a list of T cell receptor beta chains from one sample in a study of blood T cell repertoires in COVID-19. Sequencing was performed with immunoSEQ multiplex PCR; in TCRdb, only in-frame clones are kept and a portion is missing. The profile shows roughly 410,000 clones, over 75% of them singletons. The material sequenced was peripheral blood. The receptors derive from a woman aged 55-70 years with COVID-19, enrolled during active disease. Both conserved end residues are part of each CDR3. Each record gives: CDR3 length, V gene, clone size, J gene, D gene, CDR3 DNA, CDR3 protein. D genes are given only for firm matches. Size is omitted from some rows. Given values are once, few, many or a class for expanded clones.

length: 19; V: TRBV19; size: -; J: TRBJ2-3; D: TRBD2; DNA: TGTGCCAGTGGGACTAGCGGGGGGGCCCTTAGGCTGGTTACAGATACGCAGTATTTT; CDR3: CASGTSGGALRLVTDTQYF
length: 17; V: TRBV11-2; size: -; J: TRBJ2-7; D: -; DNA: TGTGCCAGCAGCCTAGGGGCCGGGACATCAATCACCTACGAGCAGTACTTC; CDR3: CASSLGAGTSITYEQYF
length: 13; V: TRBV7-9; size: -; J: TRBJ2-7; D: -; DNA: TGTGCCAGCAGCTTATGGGGCACGGGCGAGCAGTACTTC; CDR3: CASSLWGTGEQYF
length: 15; V: TRBV7-2; size: -; J: TRBJ1-5; D: -; DNA: TGTGCCAGCAGCCCCAGACAGTATAGCAATCAGCCCCAGCATTTT; CDR3: CASSPRQYSNQPQHF
length: 14; V: TRBV19; size: -; J: TRBJ2-1; D: TRBD2; DNA: TGTGCCAGTAGTATCAAGCGGGGGTTTCATGAGCAGTTCTTC; CDR3: CASSIKRGFHEQFF
length: 16; V: TRBV14; size: -; J: TRBJ2-3; D: TRBD2; DNA: TGTGCCAGCAGCCTAACTAGCGGGGCTAGCACAGATACGCAGTATTTT; CDR3: CASSLTSGASTDTQYF
length: 16; V: TRBV5-1; size: once; J: TRBJ2-7; D: -; DNA: TGCGCCAGCAGCTTAGTGAGTGGACAATCAGGCTACGAGCAGTACTTC; CDR3: CASSLVSGQSGYEQYF
length: 15; V: TRBV3-1/TRBV3-2; size: -; J: TRBJ1-2; D: -; DNA: TGTGCCAGCAGCCAAGAGGGTGGGGGCAACTATGGCTACACCTTC; CDR3: CASSQEGGGNYGYTF
length: 16; V: TRBV5-8; size: -; J: TRBJ1-5; D: TRBD1; DNA: TGTGCCAGCAGCTCCACGGGGCAGGGGGCAGGTCAGCCCCAGCATTTT; CDR3: CASSSTGQGAGQPQHF
length: 13; V: TRBV19; size: -; J: TRBJ2-7; D: -; DNA: TGTGCCAGTAGTCCCGGTCGTGTATACGAGCAGTACTTC; CDR3: CASSPGRVYEQYF
length: 16; V: TRBV27; size: -; J: TRBJ2-5; D: TRBD1; DNA: TGTGCCAGCAGTTTATCGAGGACAGGGGGCATGAAGACCCAGTACTTC; CDR3: CASSLSRTGGMKTQYF
length: 16; V: TRBV4-1; size: -; J: TRBJ2-1; D: TRBD1; DNA: TGCGCCAGCAGCCAAGACCCGGGACAGGGGGGCGGTGAGCAGTTCTTC; CDR3: CASSQDPGQGGGEQFF
length: 15; V: TRBV5-1; size: -; J: TRBJ1-1; D: TRBD1; DNA: TGCGCCAGCAGCTTTTACAGGGGGACGAACACTGAAGCTTTCTTT; CDR3: CASSFYRGTNTEAFF
length: 15; V: TRBV5-1; size: -; J: TRBJ1-1; D: -; DNA: TGCGCCAGCAGCTTTGGGAGTAACATGAACACTGAAGCTTTCTTT; CDR3: CASSFGSNMNTEAFF
length: 14; V: TRBV9; size: -; J: TRBJ1-2; D: -; DNA: TGTGCCAGCAGCGTAGGGACAGCAAACTATGGCTACACCTTC; CDR3: CASSVGTANYGYTF
length: 15; V: TRBV10-1; size: -; J: TRBJ2-2; D: -; DNA: TGCGCCACCGGGACTCTCGACGGAGGCACCGGGGAGCTGTTTTTT; CDR3: CATGTLDGGTGELFF
length: 15; V: TRBV5-1; size: -; J: TRBJ2-2; D: -; DNA: TGCGCCAGCAGCTTGGTAGCAGCTAACACCGGGGAGCTGTTTTTT; CDR3: CASSLVAANTGELFF
length: 16; V: TRBV5-1; size: -; J: TRBJ2-5; D: TRBD2; DNA: TGCGCCAGCAGCTTGGGGTCCGGGGGGGACCAAGAGACCCAGTACTTC; CDR3: CASSLGSGGDQETQYF
length: 14; V: TRBV6-5; size: -; J: TRBJ2-5; D: TRBD2; DNA: TGTGCCAGCACCAACTGGGGGGGCCAAGAGACCCAGTACTTC; CDR3: CASTNWGGQETQYF
length: 15; V: TRBV27; size: -; J: TRBJ1-6; D: TRBD1; DNA: TGTGCCAGCAGTTCGACCGGGACAGGGGCATCACCCCTCCACTTT; CDR3: CASSSTGTGASPLHF
length: 17; V: TRBV9; size: once; J: TRBJ1-2; D: TRBD1; DNA: TGTGCCAGCAGCGCTCTACCGGGACAGGGGGGCTACTATGGCTACACCTTC; CDR3: CASSALPGQGGYYGYTF
length: 15; V: TRBV7-2; size: few; J: TRBJ1-5; D: TRBD1; DNA: TGTGCCAGCAGGGCGACAGGGAAGCTCAATCAGCCCCAGCATTTT; CDR3: CASRATGKLNQPQHF
length: 13; V: TRBV15; size: -; J: TRBJ1-1; D: -; DNA: TGTGCCACCAGCAGAGATATGAACACTGAAGCTTTCTTT; CDR3: CATSRDMNTEAFF
length: 15; V: TRBV30; size: -; J: TRBJ1-2; D: -; DNA: TGTGCCTGGAGTTGGGGGAGGGGGGCGAACTATGGCTACACCTTC; CDR3: CAWSWGRGANYGYTF
length: 20; V: TRBV9; size: -; J: TRBJ2-1; D: TRBD2; DNA: TGTGCCAGCAGCGTTGACACGGGACTAGCGGGGGGGCGATCCTACAATGAGCAGTTCTTC; CDR3: CASSVDTGLAGGRSYNEQFF
length: 13; V: TRBV24-1; size: -; J: TRBJ1-5; D: -; DNA: TGTGCCACCAGTGGGGGGGGCCATCAGCCCCAGCATTTT; CDR3: CATSGGGHQPQHF
length: 14; V: TRBV5-1; size: -; J: TRBJ1-1; D: -; DNA: TGCGCCAGCAGCGGCAACGCAGGGGTTCCTGAAGCTTTCTTT; CDR3: CASSGNAGVPEAFF
length: 15; V: TRBV5-1; size: -; J: TRBJ1-1; D: TRBD1; DNA: TGCGCCAGCAGCCCCCGGACAGGGCTGAACACTGAAGCTTTCTTT; CDR3: CASSPRTGLNTEAFF
length: 16; V: TRBV19; size: -; J: TRBJ2-2; D: -; DNA: TGTGCCAGTAGTGATCCGGGGGGCGCGAACACCGGGGAGCTGTTTTTT; CDR3: CASSDPGGANTGELFF
length: 13; V: TRBV19; size: -; J: TRBJ1-6; D: -; DNA: TGTGCCAGTAGTATCGACAGTAATTCACCCCTCCACTTT; CDR3: CASSIDSNSPLHF
length: 12; V: TRBV2; size: -; J: TRBJ2-1; D: TRBD1; DNA: TGTGCCAGCAGAACCGGACAGGGGTTGGAGTTCTTC; CDR3: CASRTGQGLEFF
length: 18; V: TRBV5-6; size: -; J: TRBJ2-5; D: TRBD2; DNA: TGTGCCAGCAGCTTGGCGGTAGCGGGGGGCCCATCACAAGAGACCCAGTACTTC; CDR3: CASSLAVAGGPSQETQYF
length: 17; V: TRBV9; size: -; J: TRBJ2-2; D: TRBD2; DNA: TGTGCCAGCAGTGGACTAGCGGGGACCGCACCGACCGGGGAGCTGTTTTTT; CDR3: CASSGLAGTAPTGELFF
length: 15; V: TRBV6-5; size: -; J: TRBJ2-3; D: TRBD2; DNA: TGTGCCAGCAGACTAGCGGGGGGTGGGACAGATACGCAGTATTTT; CDR3: CASRLAGGGTDTQYF
length: 15; V: TRBV28; size: -; J: TRBJ1-1; D: -; DNA: TGTGCCAGCAGTTTTTCCAGGGGATCGAGGACTGAAGCTTTCTTT; CDR3: CASSFSRGSRTEAFF
length: 15; V: TRBV2; size: -; J: TRBJ2-1; D: TRBD2; DNA: TGTGCCAGCAGTCTAGCGGGGGGAGGAGGGAATGAGCAGTTCTTC; CDR3: CASSLAGGGGNEQFF
length: 13; V: TRBV6-5; size: -; J: TRBJ2-5; D: TRBD1; DNA: TGTGCCAGCAGGGGGACAGGCCGGGAGACCCAGTACTTC; CDR3: CASRGTGRETQYF
length: 17; V: TRBV5-1; size: -; J: TRBJ1-1; D: TRBD1; DNA: TGCGCCAGCAGCTTGTTCCTGGGGGGACAGACGAACACTGAAGCTTTCTTT; CDR3: CASSLFLGGQTNTEAFF
length: 15; V: TRBV7-2; size: -; J: TRBJ1-5; D: -; DNA: TGTGCCAGCAGCCCAGTTGGTGGGGGGGGTCAGCCCCAGCATTTT; CDR3: CASSPVGGGGQPQHF
length: 17; V: TRBV3-1/TRBV3-2; size: -; J: TRBJ1-4; D: -; DNA: TGTGCCAGCAGCGATCTAACAGGGTCTACTTCCAGTGAAAAACTGTTTTTT; CDR3: CASSDLTGSTSSEKLFF
length: 15; V: TRBV7-9; size: -; J: TRBJ1-6; D: -; DNA: TGTGCCAGCAGCCCGAAGTTGGGAGGTGGTTCACCCCTCCACTTT; CDR3: CASSPKLGGGSPLHF
length: 16; V: TRBV7-3; size: -; J: TRBJ2-3; D: TRBD2; DNA: TGTGCCAGCAGCTCGACCCTAGCGACGGGGGGAGATACGCAGTATTTT; CDR3: CASSSTLATGGDTQYF
length: 17; V: TRBV7-3; size: -; J: TRBJ2-6; D: -; DNA: TGTGCCAGCAGCCCAACAACAGGCGCTAGGGGGGCCAACGTCCTGACTTTC; CDR3: CASSPTTGARGANVLTF
length: 12; V: TRBV6-5; size: -; J: TRBJ1-4; D: -; DNA: TGTGCCAGCACTGGGACTTTAGAAAAACTGTTTTTT; CDR3: CASTGTLEKLFF
length: 14; V: TRBV5-1; size: -; J: TRBJ2-1; D: -; DNA: TGCGCCAGCCACCCGGGGAGCTCCTACAATGAGCAGTTCTTC; CDR3: CASHPGSSYNEQFF